A single sample is the source of the 13 T cell receptor beta chains below, sequenced in a study of blood T cell repertoires in COVID-19. The assay was immunoSEQ multiplex PCR, and TCRdb's table has in-frame clones only and misses some. This sample carries about 210,000 clones, roughly 82% of them seen once, and the ten largest clones take 2% to 2.5%. The sequencing input was peripheral blood. These TCRs come from a man aged 35 to 55 who had recovered from COVID-19.

The chain recombines TRBV5-6 with TRBJ2-3; D gene ambiguous. CDR1 is SGHDT, CDR2 YYEEEE, per germline. The V end lost 4 bases, the J end lost 0 bases, and 12 bases lay between the germline ends. This CDR3 region has 15 residues. This CDR3 is CASSLMDSSTDTQYF. The DNA of the CDR3 is TGTGCCAGCAGCCTTATGGATAGCAGCACAGATACGCAGTATTTT. The whole variable domain, filled in from reference TRBV5-6 and TRBJ2-3, reads DAGVTQSPTHLIKTRGQQVTLRCSPKSGHDTVSWYQQALGQGPQFIFQYYEEEERQRGNFPDRFSGHQFPNYSSELNVNALLLGDSALYLCASSLMDSSTDTQYFGPGTRLTVL.

The V call is TRBV2, the J call TRBJ1-1, with D perhaps TRBD1 (6 bases). Trimming took off 6 bases at V and 0 bases at J, with 11 bases between the two ends. CDR3 length equals 14 residues. Germline V gene data show CDR1 as SNHLY and CDR2 as FYNNEI. CDR3 protein: CASRQDRVNTEAFF. The CDR3 nucleotides read TGTGCCAGCAGGCAGGACAGAGTGAACACTGAAGCTTTCTTT.

This clone was counted a few times. The chain has TRBV4-3 and TRBJ1-4, with 8 bases that match TRBD1. This CDR3 is 14 amino acids long. CDR1 LGHNA and CDR2 YSLEER come from the germline V gene. J gave up 3 bases and V 4 bases, and 1 base lay outside the gene matches. This CDR3 reads CASSPQGANEKLFF. DNA for the CDR3: TGCGCCAGCAGCCCACAGGGGGCTAATGAAAAACTGTTTTTT.

The rearrangement links TRBV6-1 to TRBJ2-7; D may be TRBD1 (5 bases). V shed 1 base and J shed 0 bases, with 13 bases lying between them. This CDR3 spans 16 amino acids. The germline CDR1 and CDR2 sequences are MNHNS and SASEGT. The CDR3, as DNA: TGTGCCAGCAGTGAAGAGGGGTACGGGCTCTCCTACGAGCAGTACTTC. It is translated as CASSEEGYGLSYEQYF.

The gene calls are TRBV19 and TRBJ2-6; unclear D gene. Germline V gene sequence: CDR1 LNHDA, CDR2 SQIVND (reference sequence). The length of the CDR3 is 13 residues. V gave up 5 bases and J gave up 1 base, with 3 bases separating them. CDR3 protein: CASSSSGANVLTF. CDR3 sequence (DNA): TGTGCCAGTAGTTCTTCTGGGGCCAACGTCCTGACTTTC.

This chain joins TRBV19 and TRBJ2-1, with D unresolved. This CDR3 region has 13 residues. CDR1 is LNHDA, CDR2 SQIVND, per germline (reference sequence). Trimming left V 0 bases short and J 3 bases short, with 3 bases between. The chain's CDR3 is CASSIDGYNEQFF. DNA of the CDR3: TGTGCCAGTAGTATAGACGGCTACAATGAGCAGTTCTTC.

The chain is built from TRBV6-1 and TRBJ1-2; D unclear. This CDR3 has 13 residues. Germline CDR1 is MNHNS and CDR2 is SASEGT. V was trimmed by 1 base and J by 7 bases, leaving 10 bases between them. CDR3 region: CASSEEEGGGYTF. The CDR3 DNA reads TGTGCCAGCAGTGAAGAGGAGGGAGGTGGCTACACCTTC.

This chain connects TRBV7-2 to TRBJ1-1; no reliable D call. Germline assignment: CDR1 SGHTA and CDR2 FQGNSA. V was cut by 5 bases and J by 5 bases, with 9 bases left in between. The CDR3 is 12 residues long. DNA of the CDR3: TGTGCCAGCAGCCGCGGATGGACTGAAGCTTTCTTT. This encodes CASSRGWTEAFF.

The chain links TRBV13 to TRBJ2-1; weak D call: TRBD2 (6 bases). The CDR3 has 11 residues. Germline V gene lookup returns CDR1 PRHDT and CDR2 FYEKMQ (reference sequence). With 5 bases removed from V and 8 bases from J, the gap between germline ends came to 7 bases. CDR3 residues: CASSASDEQFF. The DNA of the CDR3 is TGTGCCAGCAGCGCTAGCGATGAGCAGTTCTTC.

The rearrangement uses TRBV2 and TRBJ2-3; the D gene is possibly TRBD2 (5 bases). Trimming removed 7 bases from V and 3 bases from J, with 14 bases in between. CDR1 SNHLY and CDR2 FYNNEI come from the germline V gene. This CDR3 has 14 residues. The CDR3 nucleotides are TGTGCCAGCATCCCCGGGGTCTTAACAGATACGCAGTATTTT. The encoded protein is CASIPGVLTDTQYF.

In DNA form, the CDR3 reads TGCGCCAGCATGATATCCGGACAGCTGAACACCGGGGAGCTGTTTTTT. As protein: CASMISGQLNTGELFF. J is TRBJ2-2 and V is TRBV5-1; possibly TRBD1 for D (6 bases). CDR1 is SGHRS, CDR2 YFSETQ, per germline. V lost 6 bases, J lost 1 base, and 16 bases lay in between. CDR3 length equals 16 residues.

The chain employs TRBV5-4 and TRBJ2-3; 15 bases are a match to TRBD2. The CDR3 is 19 amino acids. CDR1 and CDR2 from the germline V gene are SGHNT and YYREEE (reference sequence). The J segment lost 3 bases and the V segment lost 0 bases, leaving 8 bases of the junction unmatched. CDR3 in amino acids: CASSLDEGTSGGRTDTQYF. For the CDR3, the DNA is TGTGCCAGCAGCTTGGATGAGGGGACTAGCGGGGGGAGGACAGATACGCAGTATTTT.

The chain employs TRBV7-9 and TRBJ2-7, with a tentative D call TRBD1 (6 bases). The V gene's germline CDR1 is SEHNR and CDR2 FQNEAQ (reference sequence). The CDR3 totals 16 residues. The V end lost 6 bases, the J end lost 2 bases, and 20 bases lay between the germline ends. In DNA form, the CDR3 reads TGTGCCAGCAGTTACACCACAGGGAAGGCCCCCTACGAGCAGTACTTC. This codes for CASSYTTGKAPYEQYF.